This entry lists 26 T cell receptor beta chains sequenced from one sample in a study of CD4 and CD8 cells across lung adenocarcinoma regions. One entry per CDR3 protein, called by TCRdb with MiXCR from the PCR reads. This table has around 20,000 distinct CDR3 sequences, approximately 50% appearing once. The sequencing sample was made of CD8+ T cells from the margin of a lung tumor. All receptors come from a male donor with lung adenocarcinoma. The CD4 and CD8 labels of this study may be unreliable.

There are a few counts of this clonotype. The chain's CDR3 is CASSPSRVPYEQYF. The CDR3 DNA reads as TGTGCCAGCAGCCCCAGCAGGGTGCCCTACGAGCAGTACTTC. The V gene is TRBV6-1, the J gene TRBJ2-5; tentative D call: TRBD1 (5 bases). The J call is uncertain, as TRBJ2-7 better fits the DNA end. The germline V gene encodes CDR1 MNHNS and CDR2 SASEGT. This CDR3 has 14 residues.

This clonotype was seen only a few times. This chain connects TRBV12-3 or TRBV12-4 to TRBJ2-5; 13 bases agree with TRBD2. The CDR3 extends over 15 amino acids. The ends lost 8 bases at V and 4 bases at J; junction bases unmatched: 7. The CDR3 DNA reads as TGTGCCAGCCTTCGGACTAGCGGGAGTGGAGAGACCCAGTACTTC. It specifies CASLRTSGSGETQYF.

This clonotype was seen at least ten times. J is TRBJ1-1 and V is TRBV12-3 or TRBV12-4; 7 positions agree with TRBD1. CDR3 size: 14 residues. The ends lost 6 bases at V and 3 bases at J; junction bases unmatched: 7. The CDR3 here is CASSFRDSHTEAFF. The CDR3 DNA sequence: TGTGCCAGCAGCTTCAGGGACAGCCACACTGAAGCTTTCTTT.

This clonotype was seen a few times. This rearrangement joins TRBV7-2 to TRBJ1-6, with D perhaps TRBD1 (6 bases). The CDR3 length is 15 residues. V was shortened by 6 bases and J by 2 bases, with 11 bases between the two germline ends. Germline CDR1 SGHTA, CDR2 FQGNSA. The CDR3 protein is CASSSGVPYNSPLHF. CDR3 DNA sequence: TGTGCCAGCAGTTCAGGGGTCCCCTATAATTCACCCCTCCACTTT.

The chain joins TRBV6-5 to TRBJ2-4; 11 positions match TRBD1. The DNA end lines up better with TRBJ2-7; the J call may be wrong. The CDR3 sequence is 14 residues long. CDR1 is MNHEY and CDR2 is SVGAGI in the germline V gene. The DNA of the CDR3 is TGTGCCAGCAGTTACGGACAGGGGGCCCTCGAGCAGTACTTC. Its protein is CASSYGQGALEQYF.

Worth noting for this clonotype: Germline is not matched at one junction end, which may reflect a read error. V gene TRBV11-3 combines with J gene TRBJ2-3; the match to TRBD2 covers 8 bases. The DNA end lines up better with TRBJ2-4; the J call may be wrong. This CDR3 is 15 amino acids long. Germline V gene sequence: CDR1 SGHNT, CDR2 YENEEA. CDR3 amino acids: CASGSGGGAKNTQYF. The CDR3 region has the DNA TGTGCCAGCGGCTCGGGGGGGGGGGCTAAGAACACTCAGTACTTC.

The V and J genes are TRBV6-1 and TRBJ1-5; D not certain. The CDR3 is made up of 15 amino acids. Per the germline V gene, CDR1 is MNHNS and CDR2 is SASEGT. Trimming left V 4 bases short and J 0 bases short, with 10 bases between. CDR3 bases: TGTGCCAGCAGTGCGTCAGGTAATAGCAATCAGCCCCAGCATTTT. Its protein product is CASSASGNSNQPQHF.

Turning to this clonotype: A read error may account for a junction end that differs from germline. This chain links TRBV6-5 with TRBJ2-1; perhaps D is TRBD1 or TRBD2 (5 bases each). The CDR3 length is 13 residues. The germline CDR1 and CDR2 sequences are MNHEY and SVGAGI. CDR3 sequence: CASSSEGWDEQSF. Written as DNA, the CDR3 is TGTGCCAGCAGTTCTGAGGGGTGGGATGAGCAGTCCTTC.

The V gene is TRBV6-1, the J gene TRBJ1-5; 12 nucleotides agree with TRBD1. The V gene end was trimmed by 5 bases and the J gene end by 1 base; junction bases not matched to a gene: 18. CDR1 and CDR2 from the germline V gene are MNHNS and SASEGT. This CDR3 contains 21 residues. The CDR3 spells CASSLRSPGQGASISNQPQHF. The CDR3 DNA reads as TGTGCCAGCAGTCTAAGGTCACCGGGACAGGGGGCGAGTATCAGCAATCAGCCCCAGCATTTT.

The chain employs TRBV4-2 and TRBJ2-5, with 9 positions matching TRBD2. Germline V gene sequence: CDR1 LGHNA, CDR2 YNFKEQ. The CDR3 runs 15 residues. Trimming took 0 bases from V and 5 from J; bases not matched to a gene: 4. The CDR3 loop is CASSQDRSGRETQYF. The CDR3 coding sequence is TGTGCCAGCAGCCAAGATCGGAGCGGGAGGGAGACCCAGTACTTC.

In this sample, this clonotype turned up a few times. As DNA, the CDR3 is TGTGCCAGCAGTTACAATACAGGGGGGGACAATGAGCAGTTCTTC. Translated, it gives CASSYNTGGDNEQFF. The chain carries TRBV6-5 and TRBJ2-1, with D maybe TRBD1 (8 bases). With 2 bases removed from V and 5 bases from J, the gap between germline ends came to 13 bases. There are 15 residues in the CDR3. The germline V gene has CDR1 MNHEY and CDR2 SVGAGI.

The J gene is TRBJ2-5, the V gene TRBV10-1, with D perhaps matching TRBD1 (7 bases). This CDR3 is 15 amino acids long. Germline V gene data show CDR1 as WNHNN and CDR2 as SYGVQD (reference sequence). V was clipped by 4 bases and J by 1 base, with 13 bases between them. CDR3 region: CASSGHRGLQETQYF. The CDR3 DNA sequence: TGCGCCAGCAGTGGACACAGGGGACTCCAAGAGACCCAGTACTTC.

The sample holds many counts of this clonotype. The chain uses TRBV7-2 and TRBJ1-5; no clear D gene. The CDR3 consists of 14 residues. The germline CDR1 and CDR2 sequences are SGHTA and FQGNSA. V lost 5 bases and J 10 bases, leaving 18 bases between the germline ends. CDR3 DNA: TGTGCCAGCAGCCTAGACCTGACTCGCCGCCCCCAGCATTTT. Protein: CASSLDLTRRPQHF.

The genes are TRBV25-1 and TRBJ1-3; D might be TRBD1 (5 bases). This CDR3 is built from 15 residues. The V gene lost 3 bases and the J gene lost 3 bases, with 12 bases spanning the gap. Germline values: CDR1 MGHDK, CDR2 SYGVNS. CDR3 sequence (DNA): TGTGCCAGCAGTGAGGTCAGGGCGCGTGGAAACACCATATATTTT. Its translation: CASSEVRARGNTIYF.

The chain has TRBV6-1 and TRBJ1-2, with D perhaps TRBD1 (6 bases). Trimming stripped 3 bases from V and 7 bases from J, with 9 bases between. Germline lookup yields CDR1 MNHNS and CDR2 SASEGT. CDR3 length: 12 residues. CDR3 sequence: CASSENRVGYTF. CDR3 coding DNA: TGTGCCAGCAGTGAGAACAGGGTTGGCTACACCTTC.

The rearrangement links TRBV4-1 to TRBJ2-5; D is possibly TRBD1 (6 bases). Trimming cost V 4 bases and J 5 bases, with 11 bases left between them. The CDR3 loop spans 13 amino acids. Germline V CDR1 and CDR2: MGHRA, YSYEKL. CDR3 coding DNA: TGCGCCAGCAGCCGCTCAGGGGTTGAGACCCAGTACTTC. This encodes CASSRSGVETQYF.

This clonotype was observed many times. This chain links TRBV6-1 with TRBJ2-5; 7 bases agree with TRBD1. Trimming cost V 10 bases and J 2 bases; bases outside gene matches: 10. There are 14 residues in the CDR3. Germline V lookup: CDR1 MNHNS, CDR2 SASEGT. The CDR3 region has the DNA TGTGCCACAATACGGGACAGCAAACAAGAGACCCAGTACTTC. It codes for CATIRDSKQETQYF.

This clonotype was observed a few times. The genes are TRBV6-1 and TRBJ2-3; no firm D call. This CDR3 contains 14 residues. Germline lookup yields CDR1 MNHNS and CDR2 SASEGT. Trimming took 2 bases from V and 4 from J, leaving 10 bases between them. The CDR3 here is CASSEQRSSDTQYF. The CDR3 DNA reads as TGTGCCAGCAGTGAACAGAGGTCATCAGATACGCAGTATTTT.

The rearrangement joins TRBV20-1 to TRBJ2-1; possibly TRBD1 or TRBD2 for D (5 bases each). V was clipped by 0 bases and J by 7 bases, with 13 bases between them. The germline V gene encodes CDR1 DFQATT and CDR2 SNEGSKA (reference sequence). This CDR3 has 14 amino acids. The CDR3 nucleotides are TGCAGTGCTAGAGATGGGACCTCTAGGAATGAGCAGTTCTTC. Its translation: CSARDGTSRNEQFF.

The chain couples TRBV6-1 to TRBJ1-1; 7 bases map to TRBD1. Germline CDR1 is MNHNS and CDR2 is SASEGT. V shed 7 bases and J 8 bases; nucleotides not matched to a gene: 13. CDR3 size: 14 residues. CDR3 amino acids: CASTPEGTAREAFF. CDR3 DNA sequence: TGTGCCAGCACCCCCGAGGGGACAGCGAGGGAAGCTTTCTTT.

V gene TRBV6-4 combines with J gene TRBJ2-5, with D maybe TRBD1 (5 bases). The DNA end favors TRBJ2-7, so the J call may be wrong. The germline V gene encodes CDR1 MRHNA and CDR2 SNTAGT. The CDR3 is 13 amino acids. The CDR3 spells CASRGLGSYEQYV. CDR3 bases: TGTGCCAGCAGGGGGCTAGGATCCTACGAGCAGTACGTC.

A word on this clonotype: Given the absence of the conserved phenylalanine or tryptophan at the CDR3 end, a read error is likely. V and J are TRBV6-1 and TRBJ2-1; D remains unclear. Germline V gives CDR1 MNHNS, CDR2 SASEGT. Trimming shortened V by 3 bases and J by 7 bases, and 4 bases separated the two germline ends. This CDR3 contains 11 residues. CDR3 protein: CASSDWNEQFL. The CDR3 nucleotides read TGTGCCAGCAGTGACTGGAATGAGCAGTTCCTC.

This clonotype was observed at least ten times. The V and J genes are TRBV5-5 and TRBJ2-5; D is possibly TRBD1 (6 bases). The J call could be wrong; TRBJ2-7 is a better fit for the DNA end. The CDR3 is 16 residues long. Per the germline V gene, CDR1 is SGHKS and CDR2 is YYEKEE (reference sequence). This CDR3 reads CASSVSGTSLSYEQYF. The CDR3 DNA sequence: TGTGCCAGCAGCGTATCCGGGACATCCCTTTCTTACGAGCAGTACTTC.

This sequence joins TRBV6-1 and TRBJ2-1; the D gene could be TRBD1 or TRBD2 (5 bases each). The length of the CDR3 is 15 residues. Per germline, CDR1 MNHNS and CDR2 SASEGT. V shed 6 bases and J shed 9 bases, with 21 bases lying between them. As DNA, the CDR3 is TGTGCCAGCAGCACGGGGCCCAACCTGGGGCTTGAGCAGTTCTTC. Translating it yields CASSTGPNLGLEQFF.

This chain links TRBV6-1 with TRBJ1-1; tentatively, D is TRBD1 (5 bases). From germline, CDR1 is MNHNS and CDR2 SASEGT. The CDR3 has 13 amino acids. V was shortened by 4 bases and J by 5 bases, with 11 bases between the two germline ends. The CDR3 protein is CASSGEGRTEAFF. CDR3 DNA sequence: TGTGCCAGCAGTGGCGAGGGGAGGACTGAAGCTTTCTTT.

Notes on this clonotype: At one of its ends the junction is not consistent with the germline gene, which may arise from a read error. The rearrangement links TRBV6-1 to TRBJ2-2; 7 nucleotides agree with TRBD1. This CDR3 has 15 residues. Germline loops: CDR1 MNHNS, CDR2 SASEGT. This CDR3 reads CASSGQADGTGELYF. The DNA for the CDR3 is TGTGCCAGCAGCGGACAGGCTGATGGCACAGGGGAGCTGTATTTT.